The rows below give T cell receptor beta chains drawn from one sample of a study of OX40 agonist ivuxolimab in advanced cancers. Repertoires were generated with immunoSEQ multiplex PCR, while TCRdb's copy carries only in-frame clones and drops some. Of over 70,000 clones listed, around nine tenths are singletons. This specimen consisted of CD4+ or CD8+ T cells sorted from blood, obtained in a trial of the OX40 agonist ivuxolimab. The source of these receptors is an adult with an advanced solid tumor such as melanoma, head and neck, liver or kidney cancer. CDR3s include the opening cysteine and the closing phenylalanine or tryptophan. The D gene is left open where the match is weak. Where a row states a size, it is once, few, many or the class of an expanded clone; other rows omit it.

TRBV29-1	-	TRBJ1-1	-	TGCAGCGTTGAAGCCACCCAGAACACTGAAGCTTTCTTT	CSVEATQNTEAFF
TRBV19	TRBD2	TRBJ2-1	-	TGTGCCAGTAGTATCGCGGGAGTGACCTACAATGAGCAGTTCTTC	CASSIAGVTYNEQFF
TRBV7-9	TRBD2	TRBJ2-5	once	TGTGCCAGCAATCGGGCTAGCGGAACCATGGGGACCCAGTACTTC	CASNRASGTMGTQYF
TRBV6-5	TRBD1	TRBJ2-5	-	TGTGCCAGCAGTTACATCGGGACAGGGAAAAAAGAGACCCAGTACTTC	CASSYIGTGKKETQYF
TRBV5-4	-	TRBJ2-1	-	TGTGCCAGCAGCGTCGACAGACATGAGCAGTTCTTC	CASSVDRHEQFF
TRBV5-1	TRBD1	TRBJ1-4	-	TGCGCCAGCAGCTTGTTTGGGGACAGGGACGAAAAACTGTTTTTT	CASSLFGDRDEKLFF
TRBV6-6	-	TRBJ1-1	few	TGTGCCAGCAGCAAACTGGGGAACACTGAAGCTTTCTTT	CASSKLGNTEAFF
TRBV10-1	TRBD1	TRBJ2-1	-	TGCGCCAGCAGTGAATCAGGGGGAGCCTACTACAATGAGCAGTTCTTC	CASSESGGAYYNEQFF
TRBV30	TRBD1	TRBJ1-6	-	TGTGCCTGGAGTGTACGGGGGACAGGGGCGAATTCACCCCTCCACTTT	CAWSVRGTGANSPLHF
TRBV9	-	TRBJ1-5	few	TGTGCCAGCAGCGTATCCCCAGGTCAGCCCCAGCATTTT	CASSVSPGQPQHF
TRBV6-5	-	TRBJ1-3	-	TGTGCCAGCAGTTACGGGGCTTACTCTGGAAACACCATATATTTT	CASSYGAYSGNTIYF
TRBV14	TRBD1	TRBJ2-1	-	TGTGCCAGCAGCCAACGAGACAGGGGGTTGAATGAGCAGTTCTTC	CASSQRDRGLNEQFF
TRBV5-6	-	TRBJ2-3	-	TGTGCCAGCAGCATACCCCGAGGGGACCGCACAGATACGCAGTATTTT	CASSIPRGDRTDTQYF